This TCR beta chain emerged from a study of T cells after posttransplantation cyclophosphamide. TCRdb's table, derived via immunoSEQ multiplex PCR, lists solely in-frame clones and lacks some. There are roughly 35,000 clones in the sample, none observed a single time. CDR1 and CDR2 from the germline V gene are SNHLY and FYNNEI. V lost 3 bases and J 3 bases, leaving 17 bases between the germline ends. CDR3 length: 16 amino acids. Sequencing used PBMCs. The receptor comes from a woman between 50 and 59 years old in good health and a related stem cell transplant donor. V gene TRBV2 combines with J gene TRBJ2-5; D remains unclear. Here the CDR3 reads CASSEVGSPKKETQYF. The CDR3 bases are TGTGCCAGCAGTGAGGTGGGCAGTCCTAAGAAAGAGACCCAGTACTTC.